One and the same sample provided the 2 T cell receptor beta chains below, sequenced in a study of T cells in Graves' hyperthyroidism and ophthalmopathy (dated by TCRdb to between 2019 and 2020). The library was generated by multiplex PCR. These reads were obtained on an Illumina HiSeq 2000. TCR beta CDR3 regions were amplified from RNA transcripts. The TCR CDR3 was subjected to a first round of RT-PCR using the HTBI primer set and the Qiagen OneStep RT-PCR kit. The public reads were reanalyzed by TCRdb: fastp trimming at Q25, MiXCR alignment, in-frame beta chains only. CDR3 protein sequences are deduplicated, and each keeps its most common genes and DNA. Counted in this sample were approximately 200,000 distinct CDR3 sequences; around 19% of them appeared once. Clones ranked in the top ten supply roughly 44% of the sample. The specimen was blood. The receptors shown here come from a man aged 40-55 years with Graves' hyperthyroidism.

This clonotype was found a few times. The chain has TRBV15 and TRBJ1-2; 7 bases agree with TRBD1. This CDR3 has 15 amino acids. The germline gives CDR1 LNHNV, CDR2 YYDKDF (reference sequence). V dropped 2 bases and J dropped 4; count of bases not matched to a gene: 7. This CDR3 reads CATSRPPTGTYGYTF. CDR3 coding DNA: TGTGCCACCAGCAGACCTCCGACAGGGACCTATGGCTACACCTTC.

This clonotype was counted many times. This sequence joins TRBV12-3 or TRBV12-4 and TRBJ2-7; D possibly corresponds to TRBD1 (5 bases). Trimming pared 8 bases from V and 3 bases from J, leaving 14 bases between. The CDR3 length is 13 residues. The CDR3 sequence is CASPGSSLYEQYF. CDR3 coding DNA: TGTGCCAGCCCAGGGTCCTCTCTCTACGAGCAGTACTTC.